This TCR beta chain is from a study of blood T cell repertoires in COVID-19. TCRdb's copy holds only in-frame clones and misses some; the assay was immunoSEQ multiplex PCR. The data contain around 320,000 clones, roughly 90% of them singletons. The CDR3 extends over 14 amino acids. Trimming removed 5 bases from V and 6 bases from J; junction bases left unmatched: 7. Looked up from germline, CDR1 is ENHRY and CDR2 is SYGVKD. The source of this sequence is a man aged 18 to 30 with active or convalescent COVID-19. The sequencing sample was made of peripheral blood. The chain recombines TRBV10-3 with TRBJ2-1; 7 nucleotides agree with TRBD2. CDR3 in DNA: TGTGCCATCAGTAACTCCGGCGGGGGCAATGAGCAGTTCTTC. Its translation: CAISNSGGGNEQFF.